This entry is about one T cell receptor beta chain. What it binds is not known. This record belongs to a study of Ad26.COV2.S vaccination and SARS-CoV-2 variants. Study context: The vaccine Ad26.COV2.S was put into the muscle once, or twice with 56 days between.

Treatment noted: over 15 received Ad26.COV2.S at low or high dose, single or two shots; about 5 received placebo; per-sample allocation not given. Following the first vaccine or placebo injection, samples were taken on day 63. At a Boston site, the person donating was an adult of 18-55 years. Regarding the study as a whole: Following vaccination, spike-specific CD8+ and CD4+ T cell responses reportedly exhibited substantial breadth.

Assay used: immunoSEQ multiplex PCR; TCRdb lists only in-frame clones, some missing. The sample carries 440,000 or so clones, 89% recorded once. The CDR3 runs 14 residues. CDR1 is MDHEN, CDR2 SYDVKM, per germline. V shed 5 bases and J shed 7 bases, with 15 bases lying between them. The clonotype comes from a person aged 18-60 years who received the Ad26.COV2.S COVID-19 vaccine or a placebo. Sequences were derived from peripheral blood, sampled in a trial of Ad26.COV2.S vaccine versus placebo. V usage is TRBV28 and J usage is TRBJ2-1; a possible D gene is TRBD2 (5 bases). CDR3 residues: CASSGTRAYNEQFF. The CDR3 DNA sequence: TGTGCCAGCAGTGGAACTAGAGCGTATAATGAGCAGTTCTTC.